This TCR beta chain was sequenced for a study of blood T cell repertoires in COVID-19. Turning to the study itself: From T cells, B-cell-depleted T cells, or PBMCs came the material, which was cDNA or gDNA.

This clone was counted only a few times. Clones were read by immunoSEQ multiplex PCR, and TCRdb kept only the in-frame ones, dropping some. The sample consists of 180,000 or so clones, about 90% of them appearing once. Per germline, CDR1 SGHRS and CDR2 YFSETQ. This CDR3 is built from 15 residues. Losses at the gene ends were 1 base for V and 2 bases for J; bases not matched to a gene: 6. Patients of the Seattle cohort, enrolled during active infection, were followed longitudinally. The material sequenced was peripheral blood. The chain employs TRBV5-1 and TRBJ2-7; 7 nucleotides line up with TRBD2. The source is a woman between 55 and 75 years old with COVID-19, enrolled during active disease. CDR3 DNA: TGCGCCAGCAGCTTGACGGCTAGCGGTACCTACGAGCAGTACTTC. Protein: CASSLTASGTYEQYF.